A single sample is the source of the 17 T cell receptor beta chains below, sequenced in a study of a mutant IDH1 vaccine in newly diagnosed glioma (dated by TCRdb to about 2021). These receptors are not linked to any known antigen. The time point label of this sample denotes: week 5, during vaccination. Every vaccine dose consisted of 300 ug of a 20-mer mutant IDH1 peptide in Montanide, administered subcutaneously together with topical imiquimod. Library preparation used the immunoSEQ multiplex PCR assay. TCRdb carries this immuneACCESS record with in-frame sequences only. Its versions omit some clonotypes, under half of them owing to an unresolved V gene in the studies checked, with the rest unexplained. For this sample the table gives roughly 54,000 clones, of which 70% to 90% were detected only once. The ten largest clones add up to roughly 3.5% of the sample. Sequences were derived from PBMCs, sampled from a glioma patient whose treatment included an IDH1 peptide vaccine. The source of these receptors is a man aged 25 to 45 with glioma.

This clone was observed a single time. The CDR3 coding sequence is TGTGCCAGTAGTCCGGGACTAGCGGGGCTGTACCAAGAGACCCAGTACTTC. Protein sequence: CASSPGLAGLYQETQYF. The J gene is TRBJ2-5, the V gene TRBV19, with 13 bases aligning to TRBD2. CDR1 LNHDA and CDR2 SQIVND come from the germline V gene (reference sequence). V dropped 5 bases and J dropped 0; count of bases not matched to a gene: 6. The CDR3 covers 17 residues.

The rearrangement links TRBV7-8 to TRBJ1-2; 7 bases are shared with TRBD1. V lost 0 bases, J lost 7 bases, and 11 bases stayed unmatched. The CDR3 runs to 16 residues. Germline V lookup: CDR1 SGHVS, CDR2 FQNEAQ. This chain's CDR3 is CASSLAETGRLSGYTF. CDR3 sequence (DNA): TGTGCCAGCAGCTTAGCGGAGACAGGGAGGCTGAGTGGCTACACCTTC.

In this sample, this clone turned up once. The V gene is TRBV19, the J gene TRBJ1-5; D not certain. The CDR3 is made up of 14 amino acids. CDR1 and CDR2 from the germline V gene are LNHDA and SQIVND (reference sequence). The germline V and J ends were trimmed by 2 bases and 4 bases, with 9 bases remaining between them. CDR3 loop: CASSITQPNQPQHF. CDR3 coding DNA: TGTGCCAGTAGTATAACACAGCCGAATCAGCCCCAGCATTTT. The full variable domain, with the rest looked up from reference TRBV19 and TRBJ1-5, is DGGITQSPKYLFRKEGQNVTLSCEQNLNHDAMYWYRQDPGQGLRLIYYSQIVNDFQKGDIAEGYSVSREKKESFPLTVTSAQKNPTAFYLCASSITQPNQPQHFGDGTRLSIL.

The chain is built from TRBV6-1 and TRBJ2-7, with 8 positions matching TRBD2. CDR1 is MNHNS and CDR2 is SASEGT in the germline V gene. J gave up 2 bases and V 5 bases, and 8 bases lay outside the gene matches. CDR3 length: 15 residues. The CDR3 region has the DNA TGTGCCAGCAGTCGCTTAGCGGGGAGGACCTACGAGCAGTACTTC. Its protein product is CASSRLAGRTYEQYF.

The genes are TRBV6-5 and TRBJ2-3; D possibly corresponds to TRBD2 (6 bases). There are 15 residues in the CDR3. Germline-derived CDR1 and CDR2 are MNHEY and SVGAGI. Trimming removed 6 bases from V and 2 bases from J, with 15 bases in between. CDR3 coding DNA: TGTGCCAGCAGAGGCGGGACTCCTTCCACAGATACGCAGTATTTT. Its translation is CASRGGTPSTDTQYF.

V gene TRBV27 combines with J gene TRBJ1-2; tentatively, D is TRBD1 (5 bases). The CDR3 sequence is 14 residues long. Trimming took off 3 bases at V and 0 bases at J, with 8 bases between the two ends. Germline V lookup: CDR1 MNHEY, CDR2 SMNVEV (reference sequence). CDR3 nucleotide sequence: TGTGCCAGCAGTTTGGGGGGGACTAACTATGGCTACACCTTC. It translates to CASSLGGTNYGYTF.

The gene calls are TRBV5-6 and TRBJ2-7; D is unclear. The CDR3 is 14 amino acids. The germline CDR1 and CDR2 sequences are SGHDT and YYEEEE. V gave up 1 base and J gave up 4 bases, with 12 bases separating them. Here the CDR3 reads CASSLIESPYEQYF. The CDR3 DNA follows: TGTGCCAGCAGCTTGATCGAATCCCCGTACGAGCAGTACTTC.

CDR3 loop: CSAREETQYF. CDR3 DNA sequence: TGCAGTGCTAGGGAAGAGACCCAGTACTTC. This chain links TRBV20-1 with TRBJ2-5; D uncertain. The length of the CDR3 is 10 residues. Looked up from germline, CDR1 is DFQATT and CDR2 is SNEGSKA (reference sequence). The V and J ends lost 3 bases and 3 bases respectively, with 2 bases between them.

This chain links TRBV30 with TRBJ1-4; D gene unclear. Trimming removed 1 base at V and 7 bases at J, with 13 bases between. This CDR3 is 14 amino acids long. Germline CDR1 is GTSNPN and CDR2 is SVGIG (reference sequence). The chain's CDR3 is CAWSADKASEKLFF. The CDR3 DNA sequence: TGTGCCTGGAGTGCCGACAAAGCTAGTGAAAAACTGTTTTTT.

The genes are TRBV7-8 and TRBJ2-1; weak D call: TRBD1 (5 bases). The CDR3 runs to 13 residues. Trimming took 2 bases from V and 3 from J, leaving 5 bases between them. CDR1 SGHVS and CDR2 FQNEAQ come from the germline V gene. CDR3 sequence: CASSLQGYNEQFF. CDR3 coding DNA: TGTGCCAGCAGCTTACAGGGCTACAATGAGCAGTTCTTC.

The chain joins TRBV7-9 to TRBJ2-2; D might be TRBD2 (6 bases). This CDR3 has 13 amino acids. In germline, CDR1 is SEHNR, CDR2 FQNEAQ (reference sequence). V was trimmed by 8 bases and J by 2 bases, leaving 9 bases between them. The CDR3 region has the DNA TGTGCCAGCCAGGAGGGCAACACCGGGGAGCTGTTTTTT. Translation gives CASQEGNTGELFF. The variable domain in full, with the rest retrieved from reference TRBV7-9 and TRBJ2-2, is DTGVSQNPRHKITKRGQNVTFRCDPISEHNRLYWYRQTLGQGPEFLTYFQNEAQLEKSRLLSDRFSAERPKGSFSTLEIQRTEQGDSAMYLCASQEGNTGELFFGEGSRLTVL.

The chain links TRBV6-5 to TRBJ1-1, with TRBD1 identical over 8 bases. The CDR3 totals 15 residues. V gave up 6 bases and J gave up 0 bases; unmatched junction bases: 6. Germline V gene lookup returns CDR1 MNHEY and CDR2 SVGAGI. The CDR3: CASRPTGVMNTEAFF. The CDR3 bases are TGTGCCAGCAGGCCGACAGGGGTGATGAACACTGAAGCTTTCTTT.

V gene TRBV27 combines with J gene TRBJ2-7, with D unresolved. V was shortened by 10 bases and J by 2 bases, with 12 bases between the two germline ends. This CDR3 comprises 12 residues. Germline-derived CDR1 and CDR2 are MNHEY and SMNVEV (reference sequence). CDR3 sequence: CATLGATYEQYF. CDR3 sequence (DNA): TGTGCCACTTTGGGCGCCACCTACGAGCAGTACTTC.

This chain links TRBV6-4 with TRBJ1-1; D is unresolved. The CDR3 contains 14 residues. Germline V gives CDR1 MRHNA, CDR2 SNTAGT. V was trimmed by 0 bases and J by 10 bases, leaving 15 bases between them. The CDR3 DNA reads as TGTGCCAGCAGTGACTCGACCCGCGGCGGATCAGCTTTCTTT. Protein product: CASSDSTRGGSAFF.

The chain links TRBV28 to TRBJ1-5; D remains unclear. The V end lost 4 bases, the J end lost 6 bases, and 7 bases lay between the germline ends. The CDR3 is 12 residues long. The germline V gene encodes CDR1 MDHEN and CDR2 SYDVKM. This CDR3 reads CASSSGVQPQHF. Written as DNA, the CDR3 is TGTGCCAGCAGTTCCGGCGTTCAGCCCCAGCATTTT.

This clone was counted a single time. V usage is TRBV5-4 and J usage is TRBJ1-6, with 7 positions matching TRBD1. Germline values: CDR1 SGHNT, CDR2 YYREEE (reference sequence). With 2 bases clipped from V and 6 bases from J, the junction kept 14 bases outside the gene matches. This CDR3 has 18 amino acids. Here the CDR3 DNA reads TGTGCCAGCAGCTTACAGGGGCTTTGGATAGTTGGTAATTCACCCCTCCACTTT. It yields the protein CASSLQGLWIVGNSPLHF.

The chain is built from TRBV18 and TRBJ2-3; D remains unclear. CDR1 KGHSH and CDR2 LQKENI come from the germline V gene. V lost 6 bases to trimming and J lost 0 bases, with 10 bases between them. The CDR3 sequence is 14 residues long. The CDR3 protein is CASSQETSTDTQYF. The CDR3 coding sequence is TGTGCCAGCTCGCAGGAGACTAGCACAGATACGCAGTATTTT.